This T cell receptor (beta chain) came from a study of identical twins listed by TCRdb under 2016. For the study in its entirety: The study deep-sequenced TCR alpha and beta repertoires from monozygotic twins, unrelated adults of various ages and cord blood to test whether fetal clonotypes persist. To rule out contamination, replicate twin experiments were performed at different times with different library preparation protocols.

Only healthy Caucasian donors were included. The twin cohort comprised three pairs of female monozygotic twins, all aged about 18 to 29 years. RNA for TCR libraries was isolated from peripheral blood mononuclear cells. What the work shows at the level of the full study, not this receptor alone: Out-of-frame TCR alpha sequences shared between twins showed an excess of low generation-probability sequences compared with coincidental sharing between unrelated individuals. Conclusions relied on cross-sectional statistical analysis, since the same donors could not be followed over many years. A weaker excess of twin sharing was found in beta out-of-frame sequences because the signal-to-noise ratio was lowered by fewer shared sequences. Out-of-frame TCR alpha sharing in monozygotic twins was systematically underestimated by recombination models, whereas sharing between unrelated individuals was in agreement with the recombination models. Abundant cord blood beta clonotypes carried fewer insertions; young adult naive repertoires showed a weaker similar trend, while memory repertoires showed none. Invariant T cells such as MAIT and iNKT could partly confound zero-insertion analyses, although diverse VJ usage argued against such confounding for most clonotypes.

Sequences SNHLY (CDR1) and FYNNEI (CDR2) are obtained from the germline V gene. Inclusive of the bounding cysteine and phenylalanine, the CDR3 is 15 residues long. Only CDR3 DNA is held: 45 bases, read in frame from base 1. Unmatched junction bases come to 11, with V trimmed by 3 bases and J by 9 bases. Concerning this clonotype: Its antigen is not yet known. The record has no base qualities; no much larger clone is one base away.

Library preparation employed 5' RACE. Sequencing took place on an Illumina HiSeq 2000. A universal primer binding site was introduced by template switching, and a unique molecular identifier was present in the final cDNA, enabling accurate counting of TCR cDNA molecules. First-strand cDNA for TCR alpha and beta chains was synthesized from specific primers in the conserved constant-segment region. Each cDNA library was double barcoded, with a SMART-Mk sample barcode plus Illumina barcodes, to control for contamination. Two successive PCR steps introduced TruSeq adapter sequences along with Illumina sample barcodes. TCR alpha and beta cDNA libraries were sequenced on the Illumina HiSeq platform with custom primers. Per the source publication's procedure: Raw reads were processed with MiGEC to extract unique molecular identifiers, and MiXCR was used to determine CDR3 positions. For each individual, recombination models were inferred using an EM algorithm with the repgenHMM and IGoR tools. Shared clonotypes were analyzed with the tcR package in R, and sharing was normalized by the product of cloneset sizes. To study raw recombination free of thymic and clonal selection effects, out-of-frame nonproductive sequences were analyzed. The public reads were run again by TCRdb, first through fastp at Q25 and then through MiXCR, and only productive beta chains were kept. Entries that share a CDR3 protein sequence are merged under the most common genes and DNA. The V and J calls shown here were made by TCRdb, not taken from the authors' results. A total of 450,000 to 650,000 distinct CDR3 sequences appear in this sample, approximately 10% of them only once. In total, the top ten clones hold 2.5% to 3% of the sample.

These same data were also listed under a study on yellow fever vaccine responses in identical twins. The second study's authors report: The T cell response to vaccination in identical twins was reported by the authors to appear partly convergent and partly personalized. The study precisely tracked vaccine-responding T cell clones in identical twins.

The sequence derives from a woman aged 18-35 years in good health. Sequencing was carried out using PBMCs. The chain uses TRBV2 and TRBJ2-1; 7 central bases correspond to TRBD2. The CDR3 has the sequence CASSDGGTRVGEQFF. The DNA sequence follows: TGTGCCAGCAGTGACGGGGGGACCCGGGTGGGTGAGCAGTTCTTC.